This entry lists 5 T cell receptor beta chains sequenced from one sample in a study of cytomegalovirus exposure and HLA in healthy donors. The PCR had 60 Vbeta and 13 Jbeta primers. Produced via immunoSEQ multiplex PCR; TCRdb's table is partial and in-frame only. The table shows 160,000 or so clones, with 65% to 90% occurring only once. Sequenced: PBMCs. These receptors all come from a woman in her forties or fifties in good health and CMV-seropositive.

CDR3 amino acids: CASSSGAGNTIYF. CDR3 sequence (DNA): TGTGCCAGCAGTTCAGGGGCCGGAAACACCATATATTTT. This chain links TRBV6-1 with TRBJ1-3, with D possibly matching TRBD1 (6 bases). The CDR3 spans 13 residues. Germline CDR1 and CDR2: MNHNS and SASEGT. The V and J ends lost 5 bases and 4 bases respectively, with 9 bases between them.

This clone was detected only a few times. The gene calls are TRBV5-1 and TRBJ2-6; D is perhaps TRBD2 (5 bases). V was clipped by 4 bases and J by 0 bases, with 11 bases between them. The germline CDR1 and CDR2 sequences are SGHRS and YFSETQ. The CDR3 is 16 residues long. This chain's CDR3 is CASSVTGSSGANVLTF. CDR3 sequence (DNA): TGCGCCAGCAGCGTGACGGGGAGCTCTGGGGCCAACGTCCTGACTTTC.

The chain joins TRBV5-4 to TRBJ2-2, with 10 nucleotides matching TRBD1. V dropped 0 bases and J dropped 7; count of bases not matched to a gene: 6. This CDR3 comprises 16 residues. Germline assignment: CDR1 SGHNT and CDR2 YYREEE (reference sequence). CDR3 DNA sequence: TGTGCCAGCAGCTTGGTGGACAGGGGGAAGGACGGGGAGCTGTTTTTT. Translated, it gives CASSLVDRGKDGELFF. The entire variable domain, with the rest obtained from reference TRBV5-4 and TRBJ2-2, is as follows: ETGVTQSPTHLIKTRGQQVTLRCSSQSGHNTVSWYQQALGQGPQFIFQYYREEENGRGNFPPRFSGLQFPNYSSELNVNALELDDSALYLCASSLVDRGKDGELFFGEGSRLTVL.

This chain connects TRBV5-1 to TRBJ2-7; maybe TRBD1 (5 bases). The V end lost 0 bases, the J end lost 7 bases, and 14 bases lay between the germline ends. Germline-derived CDR1 and CDR2 are SGHRS and YFSETQ. CDR3 size: 14 residues. CDR3 in amino acids: CASSLGTLKGEQYF. CDR3 sequence (DNA): TGCGCCAGCAGCTTGGGGACACTAAAAGGGGAGCAGTACTTC.

The chain carries TRBV28 and TRBJ1-3, with unresolved D. Germline CDR1 MDHEN, CDR2 SYDVKM. CDR3 length: 14 amino acids. V lost 3 bases, J lost 2 bases, and 8 bases lay in between. The CDR3 DNA follows: TGTGCCAGCAGTTTCCGGGGTACTGGAAACACCATATATTTT. It codes for CASSFRGTGNTIYF.